This entry lists 29 T cell receptor beta chains sequenced from one sample in a study of T-cell reconstitution after alpha-beta-depleted transplantation in children. This sample's TCRbeta library carried unique molecular identifier barcodes. TCRdb called the PCR reads again in MiXCR, with one record for every CDR3 protein. The table shows 250,000 to 300,000 distinct CDR3 sequences, with under 14% occurring only once. The sequencing here drew on peripheral blood, taken 180 days after TCRalphabeta/CD19-depleted stem cell transplant. These TCRs come from a male patient aged 2 to 9 who had a stem cell transplant for chronic granulomatous disease, so the T cells may come from the graft donor.

Many counts were recorded for this clonotype. This rearrangement joins TRBV29-1 to TRBJ1-2; 9 positions match TRBD1. The CDR3 has 14 residues. The V segment lost 7 bases and the J segment 3 bases; nucleotides outside the gene matches: 9. Germline CDR1 and CDR2: SQVTM and ANQGSEA. CDR3 amino acids: CSEETRDRDYGYTF. CDR3 nucleotide sequence: TGCAGCGAGGAAACCAGGGACAGGGACTATGGCTACACCTTC.

This clonotype was seen many times. The chain employs TRBV7-2 and TRBJ2-1; D is unclear. CDR1 and CDR2 (germline): SGHTA, FQGNSA. The CDR3 has 15 amino acids. V was pared by 5 bases and J by 7 bases, with 18 bases between. CDR3 coding DNA: TGTGCCAGCAGCGCCCTAGTGGGTCCTTGGAATGAGCAGTTCTTC. Translation gives CASSALVGPWNEQFF.

This rearrangement joins TRBV12-3 or TRBV12-4 to TRBJ2-7; D is unclear. V lost 5 bases, J lost 0 bases, and 11 bases lay in between. The CDR3 length is 14 residues. Here the CDR3 reads CASSPDPASYEQYF. For the CDR3, the DNA is TGTGCCAGCAGTCCGGACCCCGCCTCCTACGAGCAGTACTTC.

This clonotype was found many times. The V and J genes are TRBV5-1 and TRBJ1-2; D is undetermined. There are 14 residues in the CDR3. Germline CDR1 and CDR2: SGHRS and YFSETQ. The V and J ends lost 6 bases and 7 bases respectively, with 19 bases between them. CDR3 sequence: CASNLGLTSVGYTF. The CDR3 nucleotides are TGCGCCAGCAATCTGGGCCTGACATCCGTTGGCTACACCTTC.

Ten or more counts support this clonotype. This chain joins TRBV7-9 and TRBJ2-1, with a tentative D call TRBD2 (6 bases). Germline CDR1 SEHNR, CDR2 FQNEAQ (reference sequence). V dropped 7 bases and J dropped 8 bases, with 15 bases sitting between them. The CDR3 length is 13 residues. The CDR3 loop is CASTGWGDDEQFF. The CDR3 DNA follows: TGTGCCAGCACAGGGTGGGGGGACGATGAGCAGTTCTTC. Full variable domain (missing parts from reference TRBV7-9 and TRBJ2-1): DTGVSQNPRHKITKRGQNVTFRCDPISEHNRLYWYRQTLGQGPEFLTYFQNEAQLEKSRLLSDRFSAERPKGSFSTLEIQRTEQGDSAMYLCASTGWGDDEQFFGPGTRLTVL.

The table lists this clonotype with a few counts. The CDR3 DNA reads as TGTGCCAGTAGTATCGCGTCCGGATTCACAGATACGCAGTATTTT. Translated, it gives CASSIASGFTDTQYF. The chain employs TRBV19 and TRBJ2-3; D not resolved. Germline V gene lookup returns CDR1 LNHDA and CDR2 SQIVND (reference sequence). CDR3 length: 15 amino acids. Trimming took 3 bases from V and 2 from J, leaving 12 bases between them.

In its sample, this clonotype was seen many times. V usage is TRBV7-2 and J usage is TRBJ2-1, with TRBD1 matching 7 bases. After removal of 5 bases from V and 6 bases from J, the junction contained 13 bases not matched to a gene. CDR1 is SGHTA, CDR2 FQGNSA, per germline. The CDR3 runs 16 residues. CDR3 in DNA: TGTGCCAGCAGCAAACAGGGGCTTGGGATGAGCAATGAGCAGTTCTTC. Residues: CASSKQGLGMSNEQFF.

This clonotype occurred many times. The rearrangement uses TRBV7-2 and TRBJ2-1, with TRBD2 matching 7 bases. V gave up 6 bases and J gave up 4 bases; unmatched junction bases: 6. The length of the CDR3 is 14 residues. CDR1 is SGHTA, CDR2 FQGNSA, per germline. The CDR3 nucleotides read TGTGCCAGCAGAATCCGGGAGGAGTACAATGAGCAGTTCTTC. Its protein is CASRIREEYNEQFF.

There are many counts of this clonotype. The chain joins TRBV4-3 to TRBJ2-1, with 7 bases identical to TRBD2. The V segment lost 0 bases and the J segment 4 bases; nucleotides outside the gene matches: 6. The CDR3 has 16 residues. The germline gives CDR1 LGHNA, CDR2 YSLEER. CDR3 sequence (DNA): TGCGCCAGCAGCCAAGACCCCGCGGGGGTTTACAATGAGCAGTTCTTC. Translating it yields CASSQDPAGVYNEQFF.

This clonotype was counted at least ten times. The rearrangement uses TRBV10-3 and TRBJ2-2; D perhaps matches TRBD1 (6 bases). Germline V gene lookup returns CDR1 ENHRY and CDR2 SYGVKD. V gave up 6 bases and J gave up 4 bases, with 21 bases separating them. This CDR3 has 17 residues. The CDR3 DNA follows: TGTGCCATCAGGGGGACACCCAGAACGGGGTCCACCGGGGAGCTGTTTTTT. Its protein is CAIRGTPRTGSTGELFF.

This clonotype appeared many times. The rearrangement links TRBV19 to TRBJ2-1; 11 nucleotides agree with TRBD1. The germline V gene encodes CDR1 LNHDA and CDR2 SQIVND (reference sequence). V lost 3 bases to trimming and J lost 2 bases; unmatched junction nucleotides: 3. The CDR3 has 16 amino acids. The CDR3, as DNA: TGTGCCAGTAGTATGAGGACAGGGGGCACCTACAATGAGCAGTTCTTC. This translates into CASSMRTGGTYNEQFF. Looking up the rest from reference TRBV19 and TRBJ2-1 gives the full variable domain: DGGITQSPKYLFRKEGQNVTLSCEQNLNHDAMYWYRQDPGQGLRLIYYSQIVNDFQKGDIAEGYSVSREKKESFPLTVTSAQKNPTAFYLCASSMRTGGTYNEQFFGPGTRLTVL.

In its sample, this clonotype was seen many times. The rearrangement uses TRBV7-2 and TRBJ1-2, with D perhaps TRBD1 (6 bases). Germline CDR1 reads SGHTA; CDR2 reads FQGNSA. The CDR3 sequence is 13 residues long. The V end was cut by 0 bases, the J end by 4 bases, with 6 bases between. The CDR3 region has the DNA TGTGCCAGCAGCTTAGCACAGGGCTATGGCTACACCTTC. Encoded protein: CASSLAQGYGYTF. The variable domain in full, completed from reference TRBV7-2 and TRBJ1-2, reads GAGVSQSPSNKVTEKGKDVELRCDPISGHTALYWYRQSLGQGLEFLIYFQGNSAPDKSGLPSDRFSAERTGGSVSTLTIQRTQQEDSAVYLCASSLAQGYGYTFGSGTRLTVV.

This clonotype was picked up many times. The rearrangement links TRBV5-6 to TRBJ2-2; 12 positions match TRBD2. Germline values: CDR1 SGHDT, CDR2 YYEEEE. This CDR3 region has 16 residues. V lost 4 bases and J lost 6; bases outside the gene matches: 7. The CDR3 protein is CASSKRLAGESGELFF. CDR3 nucleotide sequence: TGTGCCAGCAGCAAACGACTAGCGGGAGAATCCGGGGAGCTGTTTTTT.

A note on this clonotype: This may arise from a read error, as a much more abundant clone is one base away. The chain links TRBV12-3 or TRBV12-4 to TRBJ2-1, with TRBD2 matching 7 bases. CDR3 size: 13 residues. The trim removed 4 bases at V and 8 bases at J, leaving 5 bases unmatched. DNA of the CDR3: TGTGCCAGCAGTTGGACTAGTCGCGATGAGCAGTTCTTC. The encoded protein is CASSWTSRDEQFF.

The sample holds many counts of this clonotype. This chain joins TRBV11-1 and TRBJ2-7, with D possibly matching TRBD2 (5 bases). The CDR3 is 15 residues long. Germline V gene sequence: CDR1 SGHAT, CDR2 FQDESV (reference sequence). Trimming took off 2 bases at V and 3 bases at J, with 14 bases between the two ends. The CDR3: CASSLSSGEYYEQYF. The DNA for the CDR3 is TGTGCCAGCAGCTTATCCTCCGGGGAGTACTACGAGCAGTACTTC.

This clonotype was recorded at least ten times. The V call is TRBV6-5, the J call TRBJ2-7; D possibly corresponds to TRBD1 (6 bases). Germline lookup yields CDR1 MNHEY and CDR2 SVGAGI. Deletions cut 2 bases from V and 5 bases from J, with 13 bases between. CDR3 length: 14 amino acids. The CDR3 coding sequence is TGTGCCAGCAGTTACCAAGGACAGATCCACGAGCAGTACTTC. Encoded protein: CASSYQGQIHEQYF.

This clonotype was seen repeatedly, ten times or more. The CDR3 region is CASSVISGTVTGELFF. The DNA for the CDR3 is TGTGCCAGCAGTGTTATTAGCGGGACGGTCACCGGGGAGCTGTTTTTT. The chain links TRBV28 to TRBJ2-2; the match to TRBD2 covers 8 bases. The CDR3 contains 16 residues. The germline CDR1 and CDR2 sequences are MDHEN and SYDVKM. Unmatched junction bases numbered 9, after V lost 5 bases and J lost 4 bases.

In this sample, this clonotype turned up many times. V gene TRBV2 combines with J gene TRBJ2-5, with D perhaps assigned TRBD1 or TRBD2 (5 bases each). The CDR3 is made up of 13 amino acids. Trimming removed 7 bases from V and 4 bases from J, with 13 bases in between. CDR1 is SNHLY and CDR2 is FYNNEI in the germline V gene. The CDR3 region has the DNA TGTGCCAGCATCCCATTGAGGGGAGAGACCCAGTACTTC. Residues: CASIPLRGETQYF.

This clonotype came up many times. This rearrangement joins TRBV15 to TRBJ2-7; D perhaps matches TRBD1 (6 bases). The V and J ends lost 0 bases and 2 bases respectively, with 8 bases between them. Germline-derived CDR1 and CDR2 are LNHNV and YYDKDF (reference sequence). The CDR3 totals 14 residues. The CDR3: CATSRDRGPYEQYF. In DNA, the CDR3 is TGTGCCACCAGCAGAGACAGGGGCCCCTACGAGCAGTACTTC. The entire variable domain, with the rest obtained from reference TRBV15 and TRBJ2-7, is as follows: DAMVIQNPRYQVTQFGKPVTLSCSQTLNHNVMYWYQQKSSQAPKLLFHYYDKDFNNEADTPDNFQSRRPNTSFCFLDIRSPGLGDTAMYLCATSRDRGPYEQYFGPGTRLTVT.

This clonotype was picked up many times. The CDR3 sequence: CATSRGLAESTDTQYF. Here the CDR3 DNA reads TGTGCCACCAGCAGAGGTTTAGCGGAGAGCACAGATACGCAGTATTTT. The V gene is TRBV15, the J gene TRBJ2-3; a weak D match, TRBD2 (6 bases). Trimming took 1 base from V and 0 from J, leaving 11 bases between them. This CDR3 spans 16 amino acids. The V gene's germline CDR1 is LNHNV and CDR2 YYDKDF (reference sequence).

J is TRBJ2-7 and V is TRBV18; TRBD1 agrees at 7 bases. V lost 3 bases to trimming and J lost 3 bases; unmatched junction nucleotides: 2. CDR3 length: 13 amino acids. Germline V gene lookup returns CDR1 KGHSH and CDR2 LQKENI. The CDR3 bases are TGTGCCAGCTCACCGGGACAGAGCTACGAGCAGTACGTC. Amino acid sequence: CASSPGQSYEQYV.

This clonotype was found many times. This chain links TRBV29-1 with TRBJ2-3; 7 positions match TRBD2. J gave up 2 bases and V 8 bases, and 13 bases lay outside the gene matches. CDR3 length equals 15 residues. Germline-derived CDR1 and CDR2 are SQVTM and ANQGSEA. This chain's CDR3 is CSITRGGGFTDTQYF. The CDR3 bases are TGCAGCATAACCCGTGGCGGGGGTTTCACAGATACGCAGTATTTT.

In this sample, this clonotype turned up many times. The chain uses TRBV18 and TRBJ2-1, with 12 positions matching TRBD2. After removal of 0 bases from V and 9 bases from J, the junction contained 15 bases not matched to a gene. The V gene's germline CDR1 is KGHSH and CDR2 LQKENI. The CDR3 loop spans 19 amino acids. This CDR3 is CASSPPLLKTSGRLSEQFF. In DNA, the CDR3 is TGTGCCAGCTCACCACCCTTATTAAAGACTAGCGGGAGATTGAGTGAGCAGTTCTTC.

This clonotype was detected many times. This sequence joins TRBV5-5 and TRBJ1-3; 9 bases line up with TRBD1. The germline V gene has CDR1 SGHKS and CDR2 YYEKEE (reference sequence). The J segment lost 4 bases and the V segment lost 3 bases, leaving 11 bases of the junction unmatched. The CDR3 has 17 amino acids. CDR3 nucleotides: TGTGCCAGCAGCTCTTACAGGGGGCGATTTTCCGGAAACACCATATATTTT. As protein: CASSSYRGRFSGNTIYF.

This clonotype was detected ten times or more. V gene TRBV5-1 combines with J gene TRBJ2-3; possibly TRBD2 for D (6 bases). Germline lookup yields CDR1 SGHRS and CDR2 YFSETQ. CDR3 length: 15 amino acids. Trimming left V 3 bases short and J 2 bases short, with 13 bases between. CDR3: CASSYAGLNTDTQYF. The CDR3 DNA is TGCGCCAGCAGCTACGCTGGACTAAACACAGATACGCAGTATTTT.

This clonotype was seen at least ten times. The chain joins TRBV6-2 or TRBV6-3 to TRBJ2-1, with D possibly matching TRBD1 (6 bases). Trimming cost V 6 bases and J 7 bases, with 13 bases left between them. Germline CDR1 MNHEY, CDR2 SVGEGT. This CDR3 has 13 residues. In DNA, the CDR3 is TGTGCCAGCAGGAATACAGGGAATAATGAGCAGTTCTTC. Translated, it gives CASRNTGNNEQFF.

This clonotype has at least ten counts. J is TRBJ2-7 and V is TRBV10-3; TRBD1 might be the D (6 bases). Germline loops: CDR1 ENHRY, CDR2 SYGVKD. The CDR3 loop spans 13 amino acids. V lost 6 bases to trimming and J lost 7 bases, with 16 bases between them. CDR3 DNA: TGTGCCATCAGACTACAGGGAACGGGGGAGCAGTACTTC. Its protein is CAIRLQGTGEQYF.

This clonotype was observed many times. The chain carries TRBV18 and TRBJ2-3, with D possibly matching TRBD1 (6 bases). Germline CDR1 is KGHSH and CDR2 is LQKENI. This CDR3 contains 13 residues. V was shortened by 3 bases and J by 4 bases, with 8 bases between the two germline ends. The CDR3: CASSPTGADTQYF. CDR3 DNA sequence: TGTGCCAGCTCACCGACAGGTGCAGATACGCAGTATTTT. The whole variable domain, remainder taken from reference TRBV18 and TRBJ2-3, is NAGVMQNPRHLVRRRGQEARLRCSPMKGHSHVYWYRQLPEEGLKFMVYLQKENIIDESGMPKERFSAEFPKEGPSILRIQQVVRGDSAAYFCASSPTGADTQYFGPGTRLTVL.

This clonotype was picked up many times. The CDR3 DNA reads TGTGCCAGCAGTTTATCCCCGGACAGGGGCGGTGAAGCTTTCTTT. It yields the protein CASSLSPDRGGEAFF. This sequence joins TRBV27 and TRBJ1-1; 9 bases map to TRBD1. The germline V gene encodes CDR1 MNHEY and CDR2 SMNVEV (reference sequence). The CDR3 spans 15 residues. Trimming cost V 0 bases and J 7 bases; bases outside gene matches: 6.